A selection of T cell receptor beta chains follows, all from one sample in a study of T cell repertoires in cytomegalovirus infection. No antigen has been assigned to these receptors. TCRdb re-called the reads with MiXCR, one entry per CDR3 protein. Seen here are approximately 83,000 distinct CDR3 sequences, roughly a quarter observed once, and the top ten hold roughly 50%. Sequenced material: CD8+ T cells from cultured PBMCs, taken from culture after CMV antigen stimulation. These receptors all stem from a human donor in good health (CMV status not recorded). Some clones in this sample may be carry-over from other donors' samples. Both conserved end residues are part of each CDR3. A D gene is named only where the DNA matches it firmly. Not all rows give a size; the values are once, few, many and, for expanded clones, a class.

abundance,j_gene,v_gene,d_gene,CDR3aa,CDR3nt
.,TRBJ1-2,TRBV12-3/TRBV12-4,.,CASSQGTLGGWGYTF,TGTGCCAGCAGCCAGGGGACCTTAGGTGGATGGGGGTACACCTTC
many,TRBJ2-2,TRBV6-2/TRBV6-3,.,CASSHGRLAFEGNTGELFF,TGTGCCAGCAGTCACGGGAGATTAGCTTTCGAAGGGAACACCGGGGAGCTGTTTTTT
many,TRBJ1-1,TRBV27,TRBD1,CASSLGTGGNTEAFF,TGTGCCAGCAGTTTGGGGACAGGGGGAAACACTGAAGCTTTCTTT
few,TRBJ1-2,TRBV19,.,CASTPKEGPLYGYTF,TGTGCCAGTACCCCCAAGGAGGGTCCCCTCTATGGCTACACCTTC
.,TRBJ2-5,TRBV15,.,CATSRDGAGETQYF,TGTGCCACCAGCAGAGATGGGGCTGGAGAGACCCAGTACTTC
.,TRBJ2-1,TRBV27,TRBD2,CASESGTGDEQFF,TGTGCCAGCGAGAGCGGGACCGGGGATGAGCAGTTCTTC
.,TRBJ2-1,TRBV27,.,CASSLVGDGDYNEQFF,TGTGCCAGCAGTTTAGTCGGGGACGGGGATTACAATGAGCAGTTCTTC
.,TRBJ2-7,TRBV20-1,TRBD2,CSARGPTSGGAFDEQYF,TGCAGTGCTAGAGGACCGACTAGCGGGGGGGCCTTCGACGAGCAGTACTTC
.,TRBJ2-7,TRBV9,.,CASSVGAGARDEQYF,TGTGCCAGCAGCGTGGGGGCAGGGGCACGCGACGAGCAGTACTTC
few,TRBJ1-1,TRBV29-1,.,CSVDSGGEAEAFF,TGCAGCGTTGATAGCGGGGGGGAGGCTGAAGCTTTCTTT
.,TRBJ2-3,TRBV6-2/TRBV6-3,.,CASSSPYRVSTDTQYF,TGTGCCAGCAGTTCACCTTACAGGGTGAGCACAGATACGCAGTATTTT
.,TRBJ2-5,TRBV4-3,TRBD1,CASSQDGDTGGSGTQYF,TGCGCCAGCAGCCAAGATGGTGATACAGGGGGGTCAGGGACCCAGTACTTC
few,TRBJ1-3,TRBV11-3,.,CASSLAGGSGNTIYF,TGTGCCAGCAGCTTAGCCGGTGGCTCTGGAAACACCATATATTTT
.,TRBJ2-1,TRBV27,TRBD2,CASSFSSGSSYNEQFF,TGTGCCAGCAGTTTCTCTAGCGGGAGCTCCTACAATGAGCAGTTCTTC
.,TRBJ2-3,TRBV2,.,CASSERSTDTQYF,TGTGCCAGCAGTGAACGTAGCACAGATACGCAGTATTTT
many,TRBJ1-2,TRBV5-1,TRBD1,CASSLEPGTGLLLGYTF,TGCGCCAGCAGCTTGGAACCTGGGACAGGGCTCTTACTTGGCTACACCTTC
few,TRBJ1-5,TRBV6-2/TRBV6-3,.,CASSQGSWRQPQHF,TGTGCCAGCAGTCAGGGGTCATGGAGGCAGCCCCAGCATTTT
.,TRBJ2-2,TRBV5-1,.,CASSSGAGELFF,TGCGCCAGCAGTTCAGGGGCCGGGGAGCTGTTTTTT
few,TRBJ1-4,TRBV20-1,TRBD1,CSARDPDRANEKLFF,TGCAGTGCTAGAGATCCAGACAGGGCTAATGAAAAACTGTTTTTT
many,TRBJ2-1,TRBV7-8,TRBD1,CASSSPVGQGARYEQFF,TGTGCCAGCAGCTCGCCGGTGGGACAGGGGGCGCGATATGAGCAGTTCTTC
many,TRBJ2-7,TRBV7-2,.,CASSFVGDNKDEQYF,TGTGCCAGCAGCTTCGTGGGGGACAATAAGGACGAGCAGTACTTC
many,TRBJ2-5,TRBV7-2,.,CASSQPGWGQETQYF,TGTGCCAGCAGCCAGCCCGGGTGGGGCCAAGAGACCCAGTACTTC
.,TRBJ2-1,TRBV28,.,CATRGKNYNEQFF,TGTGCCACCCGGGGGAAGAATTACAATGAGCAGTTCTTC
few,TRBJ1-1,TRBV19,TRBD1,CASLGRDRVSTEAFF,TGTGCCAGCCTCGGCCGGGACAGGGTTTCCACTGAAGCTTTCTTT
.,TRBJ2-5,TRBV15,TRBD2,CATSRTSGAQETQYF,TGTGCCACCAGCAGAACTAGCGGGGCCCAAGAGACCCAGTACTTC
.,TRBJ2-7,TRBV4-3,.,CASSQVRGNVYEQYF,TGCGCCAGCAGCCAAGTCCGGGGGAACGTCTACGAGCAGTACTTC
.,TRBJ1-1,TRBV9,TRBD1,CASSSGAGGEGDTEAFF,TGTGCCAGCAGCTCGGGGGCAGGGGGCGAAGGGGACACTGAAGCTTTCTTT
few,TRBJ2-2,TRBV5-1,TRBD2,CASSFVGLAGQNTGELFF,TGCGCCAGCAGCTTTGTGGGACTAGCGGGACAGAACACCGGGGAGCTGTTTTTT
many,TRBJ2-1,TRBV15,TRBD2,CATSPLGRTSPNNEQFF,TGTGCCACCAGCCCGCTCGGACGGACTAGCCCAAACAATGAGCAGTTCTTC
few,TRBJ1-3,TRBV7-9,.,CASSPRTGTESGNTIYF,TGTGCCAGCAGCCCTCGTACAGGGACTGAATCTGGAAACACCATATATTTT
few,TRBJ2-3,TRBV27,TRBD1,CASSPRQGGGTDTQYF,TGTGCCAGCAGTCCCCGACAGGGGGGAGGCACAGATACGCAGTATTTT
.,TRBJ2-1,TRBV20-1,.,CSGSSYEQFF,TGCAGTGGCTCTAGCTATGAGCAGTTCTTC
.,TRBJ2-1,TRBV29-1,TRBD1,CSVEDLRRRSGQTYNEQFF,TGCAGCGTTGAAGATCTACGAAGGCGGTCGGGACAGACTTACAATGAGCAGTTCTTC
many,TRBJ1-5,TRBV19,TRBD1,CASIGDRGLQPQHF,TGTGCCAGTATCGGAGACAGGGGGCTTCAGCCCCAGCATTTT
.,TRBJ1-6,TRBV12-3/TRBV12-4,TRBD1,CASGSGGSPLHF,TGTGCCAGCGGGTCAGGGGGGTCACCCCTCCACTTT
few,TRBJ2-2,TRBV27,.,CASSPAPEYTGELFF,TGTGCCAGCAGTCCTGCCCCCGAGTACACCGGGGAGCTGTTTTTT
many,TRBJ2-3,TRBV7-9,.,CASSLDSSASDTQYF,TGTGCCAGCAGCTTGGATTCTAGTGCATCAGATACGCAGTATTTT
few,TRBJ2-2,TRBV7-7,TRBD2,CASSFLAGETGELFF,TGTGCTAGCAGCTTTCTAGCGGGAGAGACCGGGGAGCTGTTTTTT
few,TRBJ1-2,TRBV6-1,TRBD1,CASSTGTGGNYGYTF,TGTGCCAGCAGTACGGGAACAGGGGGCAACTATGGCTACACCTTC